A single sample gave rise to the 2 T cell receptor beta chains below, sequenced in a study of blood T cell repertoires in COVID-19. The protocol was immunoSEQ multiplex PCR, while the TCRdb copy is restricted to in-frame clones and leaves out a portion. The sample has 45,000 to 50,000 clones; 88% are singletons. Sequencing input: peripheral blood. The receptor source for this set is a man aged 45 to 65 with active COVID-19.

A word on this clone: The junction shows a germline mismatch at one end, possibly a read error. The rearrangement links TRBV19 to TRBJ2-3, with TRBD2 identical over 8 bases. The CDR3 contains 15 residues. CDR1 is LNHDA, CDR2 SQIVND, per germline (reference sequence). The CDR3 DNA reads TGTGCCTGTAGACTAGCGATCTCTAGCACAGATACGCAGTATTTT. This encodes CACRLAISSTDTQYF.

J is TRBJ2-1 and V is TRBV19, with TRBD2 matching over 7 bases. V was pared by 5 bases and J by 0 bases, with 4 bases of the junction left unmatched. The CDR3 has 15 amino acids. Germline CDR1 reads LNHDA; CDR2 reads SQIVND (reference sequence). CDR3 sequence: CASSGLAGSYNEQFF. CDR3 in DNA: TGTGCCAGTAGTGGATTAGCGGGCTCCTACAATGAGCAGTTCTTC.